The 11 T cell receptor beta chains below all came from one sample that was sequenced in a study of cytomegalovirus exposure and HLA in healthy donors. Data came from immunoSEQ multiplex PCR; TCRdb stores just in-frame clones and leaves some out. The sample consists of approximately 76,000 clones, 94% of them appearing once. Sequenced: PBMCs. These receptors all come from a woman under 30 in good health and CMV-seropositive.

DNA for the CDR3: TGCGCCAGCAGCCCGGGGTTGGGCACCGGGGAGCTGTTTTTT. This translates into CASSPGLGTGELFF. V and J are TRBV4-3 and TRBJ2-2, with D perhaps TRBD2 (5 bases). Trimming removed 4 bases at V and 4 bases at J, with 10 bases between. The CDR3 covers 14 residues. The germline V gene has CDR1 LGHNA and CDR2 YSLEER.

This clone was observed a single time. This chain links TRBV19 with TRBJ1-1, with a possible D match to TRBD1 (5 bases). The CDR3 is 14 residues long. Germline V CDR1 and CDR2: LNHDA, SQIVND (reference sequence). V shed 4 bases and J shed 5 bases, with 14 bases lying between them. This chain's CDR3 is CASSTLGGRTEAFF. The CDR3 DNA is TGTGCCAGTAGTACACTGGGGGGGAGGACTGAAGCTTTCTTT.

The chain links TRBV28 to TRBJ2-1; 9 nucleotides agree with TRBD1. The CDR3 is made up of 17 amino acids. Losses at the gene ends were 6 bases for V and 4 bases for J; bases not matched to a gene: 13. The germline V gene encodes CDR1 MDHEN and CDR2 SYDVKM. The chain's CDR3 is CASSQQLRDRVYNEQFF. CDR3 nucleotides: TGTGCCAGCAGCCAACAACTGAGGGACAGGGTTTACAATGAGCAGTTCTTC.

The V and J genes are TRBV5-8 and TRBJ1-2; a possible D gene is TRBD1 (5 bases). Germline CDR1 and CDR2: SGHTS and YDEGEE. The V and J ends lost 1 base and 5 bases respectively, with 12 bases between them. The CDR3 covers 14 residues. As DNA, the CDR3 is TGTGCCAGCAGCTTGCAGGGTTTTTTTTATGGCTACACCTTC. Translated: CASSLQGFFYGYTF.

The genes are TRBV19 and TRBJ2-6; no clear D gene. V was clipped by 7 bases and J by 4 bases, with 20 bases between them. The CDR3 length is 17 residues. Germline V gene lookup returns CDR1 LNHDA and CDR2 SQIVND (reference sequence). The CDR3 DNA follows: TGTGCCAGTACCCCTTGGAAGTCAGGAACCGGGGCCAACGTCCTGACTTTC. Its translation: CASTPWKSGTGANVLTF.

This clone was found a few times. This sequence joins TRBV6-6 and TRBJ2-1; 9 bases are a match to TRBD2. The germline V gene has CDR1 MNHNY and CDR2 SVGAGI (reference sequence). V lost 7 bases, J lost 1 base, and 8 bases stayed unmatched. The CDR3 runs 16 residues. The CDR3 region has the DNA TGTGCCAGCACCTTAGGACTAGCGCCGTCCTACAATGAGCAGTTCTTC. Translating gives CASTLGLAPSYNEQFF.

This clone came up once. CDR3 loop: CASSLAGLAGDEQYF. In DNA, the CDR3 is TGTGCCAGCAGCTTAGCGGGACTAGCGGGAGACGAGCAGTACTTC. V is TRBV7-2 and J is TRBJ2-7; 14 nucleotides agree with TRBD2. CDR3 length: 15 amino acids. CDR1 is SGHTA and CDR2 is FQGNSA in the germline V gene. V lost 0 bases and J lost 5; bases outside the gene matches: 0.

The chain recombines TRBV7-8 with TRBJ2-2; 9 bases are shared with TRBD2. V shed 5 bases, J shed 7 bases, and the junction held 11 bases outside the gene matches. The CDR3 has 16 residues. Per the germline V gene, CDR1 is SGHVS and CDR2 is FQNEAQ. The DNA of the CDR3 is TGTGCCAGCAGCCCCTTCCGCGGGGGGGCAAACGGGGAGCTGTTTTTT. Its protein is CASSPFRGGANGELFF.

The chain uses TRBV30 and TRBJ2-1; 13 bases are shared with TRBD2. The CDR3 has 17 residues. V lost 2 bases to trimming and J lost 6 bases; unmatched junction nucleotides: 10. CDR1 is GTSNPN, CDR2 SVGIG, per germline (reference sequence). CDR3 sequence: CAWSPYKLAGGGNEQFF. The DNA of the CDR3 is TGTGCCTGGAGTCCATACAAACTAGCGGGAGGGGGCAATGAGCAGTTCTTC.

The V call is TRBV18, the J call TRBJ1-4, with 7 bases lining up with TRBD1. Germline lookup yields CDR1 KGHSH and CDR2 LQKENI. This CDR3 has 15 residues. The ends lost 3 bases at V and 8 bases at J; junction bases unmatched: 9. CDR3 DNA sequence: TGTGCCAGCTCACCGCAACAGGGGTTTGAGGAAAAACTGTTTTTT. Residues: CASSPQQGFEEKLFF.

The chain combines TRBV7-9 with TRBJ1-3, with D possibly being TRBD1 (5 bases). The CDR3 runs 14 residues. The ends were cut back, 3 bases at V and 4 bases at J, with 10 bases in the middle. Germline assignment: CDR1 SEHNR and CDR2 FQNEAQ (reference sequence). The CDR3 region has the DNA TGTGCCAGCAGCTTGGGGCGGTCGGGAAACACCATATATTTT. It encodes CASSLGRSGNTIYF. Full variable domain (missing parts from reference TRBV7-9 and TRBJ1-3): DTGVSQNPRHKITKRGQNVTFRCDPISEHNRLYWYRQTLGQGPEFLTYFQNEAQLEKSRLLSDRFSAERPKGSFSTLEIQRTEQGDSAMYLCASSLGRSGNTIYFGEGSWLTVV.